This TCR beta chain was sequenced during a study of T cells in Graves' hyperthyroidism and ophthalmopathy. Turning to the study itself: Before any treatment, at initial diagnosis, peripheral blood was collected. Broader study findings: Appearing also in blood were most of the thyroid clonotypes expanded above 0.001. In validation, the model predicted ophthalmopathy. These predictions came a median roughly seven months before onset.

CDR1 and CDR2 from the germline V gene are GTSNPN and SVGIG (reference sequence). This CDR3 has 12 amino acids. V shed 5 bases and J shed 3 bases, with 10 bases lying between them. What was amplified from RNA transcripts were TCR beta CDR3 regions. Researchers ran a first-round RT-PCR on the TCR CDR3 using the HTBI primer set. TCRdb fed the multiplex PCR reads into MiXCR, producing one record per CDR3 protein. The sample carries a few hundred thousand distinct CDR3 sequences, less than 25% recorded once. This clonotype occurred many times. Its antigen is unidentified. The source material was blood. The V call is TRBV30, the J call TRBJ1-1; D is perhaps TRBD1 (6 bases). This sequence originates from a man aged 18 to 30 with Graves' hyperthyroidism. CDR3 loop: CAWVGQYTEAFF. The DNA for the CDR3 is TGTGCCTGGGTCGGACAGTACACTGAAGCTTTCTTT.